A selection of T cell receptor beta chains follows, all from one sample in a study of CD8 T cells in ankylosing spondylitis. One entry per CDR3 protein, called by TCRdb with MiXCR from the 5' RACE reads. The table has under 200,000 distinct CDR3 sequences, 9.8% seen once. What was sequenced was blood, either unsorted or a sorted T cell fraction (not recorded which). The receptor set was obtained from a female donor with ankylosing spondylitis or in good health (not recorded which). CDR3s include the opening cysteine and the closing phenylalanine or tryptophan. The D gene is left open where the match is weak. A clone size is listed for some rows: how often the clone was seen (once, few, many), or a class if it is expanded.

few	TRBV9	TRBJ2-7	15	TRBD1	CASSVATGVGYEQYF	TGTGCCAGCAGCGTAGCCACAGGGGTGGGCTACGAGCAGTACTTC
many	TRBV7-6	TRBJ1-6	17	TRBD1	CASSSRTGSSYNSPLHF	TGTGCCAGCAGCTCCCGGACAGGAAGCTCCTATAATTCACCCCTCCACTTT
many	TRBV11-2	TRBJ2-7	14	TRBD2	CASSLASGSYEQYF	TGTGCCAGCAGCTTAGCTAGCGGGAGTTACGAGCAGTACTTC
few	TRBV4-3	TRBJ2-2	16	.	CASSQDLFSNTGELFF	TGCGCCAGCAGCCAAGATCTTTTTTCGAACACCGGGGAGCTGTTTTTT
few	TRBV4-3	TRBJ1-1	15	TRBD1	CASSQTGTGGTEAFF	TGCGCCAGCAGCCAAACCGGGACAGGGGGCACTGAAGCTTTCTTT
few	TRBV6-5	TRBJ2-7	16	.	CASSYSTGPPSYEQYF	TGTGCCAGCAGTTACTCGACAGGCCCACCCTCCTACGAGCAGTACTTC
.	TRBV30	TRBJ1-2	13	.	CAWGPGPPSGYTF	TGTGCCTGGGGCCCCGGGCCTCCAAGTGGCTACACCTTC
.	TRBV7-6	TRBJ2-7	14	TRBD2	CASSLSAGGPEQYF	TGTGCCAGCAGCTTATCAGCGGGAGGTCCGGAGCAGTACTTC
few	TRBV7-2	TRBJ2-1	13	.	CASPPGAYNEQFF	TGTGCCAGCCCCCCGGGCGCCTACAATGAGCAGTTCTTC
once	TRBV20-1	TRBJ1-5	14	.	CSAKGPTSNQPQHF	TGCAGTGCAAAGGGACCGACTAGCAATCAGCCCCAGCATTTT
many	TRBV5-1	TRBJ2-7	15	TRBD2	CASSLGEGALYEQYF	TGCGCCAGCAGCTTGGGGGAGGGCGCGCTCTACGAGCAGTACTTC